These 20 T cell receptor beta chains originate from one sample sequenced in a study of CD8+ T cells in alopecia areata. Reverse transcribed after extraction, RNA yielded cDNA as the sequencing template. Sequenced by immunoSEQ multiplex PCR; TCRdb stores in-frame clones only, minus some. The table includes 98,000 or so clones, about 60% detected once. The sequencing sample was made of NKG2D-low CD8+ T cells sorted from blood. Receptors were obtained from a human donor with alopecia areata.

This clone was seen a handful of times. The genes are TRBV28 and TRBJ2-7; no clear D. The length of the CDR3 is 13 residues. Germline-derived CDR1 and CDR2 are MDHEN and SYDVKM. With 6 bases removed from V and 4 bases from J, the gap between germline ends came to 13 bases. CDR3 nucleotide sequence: TGTGCCAGCAGCTTCGACGGGTTTTACGAGCAGTACTTC. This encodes CASSFDGFYEQYF.

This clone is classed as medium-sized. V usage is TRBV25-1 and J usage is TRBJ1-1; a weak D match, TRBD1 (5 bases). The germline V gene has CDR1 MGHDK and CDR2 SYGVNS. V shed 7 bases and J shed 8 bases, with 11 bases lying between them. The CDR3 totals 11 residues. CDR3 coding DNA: TGTGCCAGCACAGCAGGGACCGAAGCTTTCTTT. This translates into CASTAGTEAFF. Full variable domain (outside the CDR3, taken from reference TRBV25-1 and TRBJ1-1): EADIYQTPRYLVIGTGKKITLECSQTMGHDKMYWYQQDPGMELHLIHYSYGVNSTEKGDLSSESTVSRIRTEHFPLTLESARPSHTSQYLCASTAGTEAFFGQGTRLTVV.

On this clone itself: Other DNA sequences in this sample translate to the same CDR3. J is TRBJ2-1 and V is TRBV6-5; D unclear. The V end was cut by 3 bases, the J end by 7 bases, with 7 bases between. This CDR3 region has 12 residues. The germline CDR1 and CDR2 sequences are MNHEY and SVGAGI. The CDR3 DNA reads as TGTGCCAGCAGTTATCGCCGTAATGAGCAGTTCTTC. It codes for CASSYRRNEQFF.

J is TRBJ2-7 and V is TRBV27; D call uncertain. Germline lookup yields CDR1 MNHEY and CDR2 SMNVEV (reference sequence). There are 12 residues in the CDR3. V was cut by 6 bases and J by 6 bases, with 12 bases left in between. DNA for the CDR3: TGTGCCAGCAGCCTGAACTCTGGCGAGCAGTACTTC. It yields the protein CASSLNSGEQYF.

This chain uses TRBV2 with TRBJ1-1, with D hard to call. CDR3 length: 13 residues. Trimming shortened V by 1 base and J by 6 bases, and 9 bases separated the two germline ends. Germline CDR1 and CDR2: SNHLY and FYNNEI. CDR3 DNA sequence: TGTGCCAGCAGTGAAGGAGTAAGGGCTGAAGCTTTCTTT. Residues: CASSEGVRAEAFF. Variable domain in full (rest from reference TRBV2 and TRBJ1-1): EPEVTQTPSHQVTQMGQEVILRCVPISNHLYFYWYRQILGQKVEFLVSFYNNEISEKSEIFDDQFSVERPDGSNFTLKIRSTKLEDSAMYFCASSEGVRAEAFFGQGTRLTVV.

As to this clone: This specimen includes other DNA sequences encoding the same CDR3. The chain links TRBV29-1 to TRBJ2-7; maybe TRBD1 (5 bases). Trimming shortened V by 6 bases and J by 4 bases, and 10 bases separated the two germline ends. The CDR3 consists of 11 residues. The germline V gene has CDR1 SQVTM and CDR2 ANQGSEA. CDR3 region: CSVDDSYEQYF. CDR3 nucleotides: TGCAGCGTCGATGACAGTTACGAGCAGTACTTC.

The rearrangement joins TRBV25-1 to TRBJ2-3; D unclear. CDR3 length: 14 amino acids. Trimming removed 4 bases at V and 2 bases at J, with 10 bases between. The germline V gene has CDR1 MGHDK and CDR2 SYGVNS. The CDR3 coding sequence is TGTGCCAGCAGTGGCAGCGATTCCACAGATACGCAGTATTTT. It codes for CASSGSDSTDTQYF.

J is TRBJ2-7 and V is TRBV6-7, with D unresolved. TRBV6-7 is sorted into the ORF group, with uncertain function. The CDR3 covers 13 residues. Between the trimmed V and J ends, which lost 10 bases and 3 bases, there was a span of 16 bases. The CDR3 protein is CAITAPTSYEQYF. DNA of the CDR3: TGTGCCATCACGGCCCCTACAAGCTACGAGCAGTACTTC.

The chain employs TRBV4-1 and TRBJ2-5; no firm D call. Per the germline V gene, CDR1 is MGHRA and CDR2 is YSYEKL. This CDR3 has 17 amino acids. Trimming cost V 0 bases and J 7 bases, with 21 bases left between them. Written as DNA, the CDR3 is TGCGCCAGCAGCCAAGACACTTCTCCCGCCTTTAGTAGGACCCAGTACTTC. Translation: CASSQDTSPAFSRTQYF.

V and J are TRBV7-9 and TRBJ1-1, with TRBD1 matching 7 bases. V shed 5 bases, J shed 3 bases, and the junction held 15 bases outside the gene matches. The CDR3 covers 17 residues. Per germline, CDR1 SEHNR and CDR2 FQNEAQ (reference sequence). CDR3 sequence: CASSVRTGSLQHTEAFF. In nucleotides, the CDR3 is TGTGCCAGCAGCGTGAGGACAGGAAGTTTACAGCACACTGAAGCTTTCTTT.

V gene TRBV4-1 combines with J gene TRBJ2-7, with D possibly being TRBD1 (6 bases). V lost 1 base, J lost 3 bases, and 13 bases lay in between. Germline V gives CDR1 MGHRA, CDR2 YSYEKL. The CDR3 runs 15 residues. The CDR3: CASSQVTGQNYEQYF. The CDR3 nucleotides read TGCGCCAGCAGCCAAGTAACCGGACAGAACTACGAGCAGTACTTC.

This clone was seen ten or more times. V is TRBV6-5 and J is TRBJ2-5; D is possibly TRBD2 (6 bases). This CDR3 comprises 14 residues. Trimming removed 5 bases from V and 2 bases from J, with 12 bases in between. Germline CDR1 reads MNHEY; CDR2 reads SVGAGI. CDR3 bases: TGTGCCAGCAGTACGGGAGTAGAACAAGAGACCCAGTACTTC. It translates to CASSTGVEQETQYF.

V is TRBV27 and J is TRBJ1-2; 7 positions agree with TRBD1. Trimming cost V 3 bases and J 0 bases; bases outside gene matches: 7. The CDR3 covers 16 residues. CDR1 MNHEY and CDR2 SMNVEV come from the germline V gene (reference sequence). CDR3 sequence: CASSLAFGTANYGYTF. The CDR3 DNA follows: TGTGCCAGCAGTTTGGCTTTCGGGACAGCTAACTATGGCTACACCTTC.

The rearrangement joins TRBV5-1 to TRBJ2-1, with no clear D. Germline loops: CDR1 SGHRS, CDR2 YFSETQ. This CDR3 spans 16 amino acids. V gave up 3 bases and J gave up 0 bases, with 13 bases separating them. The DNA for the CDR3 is TGCGCCAGCAGCTACCTGGACCCTCTCTCCTACAATGAGCAGTTCTTC. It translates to CASSYLDPLSYNEQFF.

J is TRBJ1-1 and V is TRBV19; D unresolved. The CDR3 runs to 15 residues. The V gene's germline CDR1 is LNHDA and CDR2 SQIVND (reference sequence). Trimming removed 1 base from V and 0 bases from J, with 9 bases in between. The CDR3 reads CASSIARGLNTEAFF. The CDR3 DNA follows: TGTGCCAGTAGTATAGCGCGGGGATTGAACACTGAAGCTTTCTTT.

The CDR3 sequence is CASSLAVGSGAADTQYF. The CDR3 nucleotides read TGCGCCAGCAGCTTGGCCGTGGGTTCAGGGGCAGCAGATACGCAGTATTTT. The J gene is TRBJ2-3, the V gene TRBV5-1; D is possibly TRBD1 (6 bases). With 0 bases removed from V and 4 bases from J, the gap between germline ends came to 18 bases. This CDR3 is built from 17 residues. Germline CDR1 reads SGHRS; CDR2 reads YFSETQ.

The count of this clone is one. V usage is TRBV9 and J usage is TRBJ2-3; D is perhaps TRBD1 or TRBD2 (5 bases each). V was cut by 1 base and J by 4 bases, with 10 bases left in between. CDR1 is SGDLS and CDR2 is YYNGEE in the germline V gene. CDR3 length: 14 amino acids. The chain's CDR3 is CASSVWGSPDTQYF. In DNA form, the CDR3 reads TGTGCCAGCAGCGTATGGGGGAGCCCAGATACGCAGTATTTT.

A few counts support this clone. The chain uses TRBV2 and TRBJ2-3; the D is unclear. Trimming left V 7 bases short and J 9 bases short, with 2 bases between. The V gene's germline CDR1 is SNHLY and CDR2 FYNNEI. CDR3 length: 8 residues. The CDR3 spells CASTTQYF. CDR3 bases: TGTGCCAGCACCACGCAGTATTTT.

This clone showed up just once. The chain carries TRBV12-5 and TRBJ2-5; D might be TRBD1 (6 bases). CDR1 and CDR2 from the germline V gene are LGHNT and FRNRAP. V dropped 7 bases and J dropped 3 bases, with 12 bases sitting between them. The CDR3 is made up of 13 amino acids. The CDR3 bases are TGTGCTAGTGCCATACAGGGAAAAGAGACCCAGTACTTC. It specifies CASAIQGKETQYF.

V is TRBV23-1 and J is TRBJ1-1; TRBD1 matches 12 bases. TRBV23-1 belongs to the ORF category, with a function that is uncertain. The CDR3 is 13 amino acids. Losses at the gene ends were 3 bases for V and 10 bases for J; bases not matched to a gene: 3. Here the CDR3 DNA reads TGCGCCAGCAGTCAGGGGGACAGGGGGCCAGCTTTCTTT. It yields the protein CASSQGDRGPAFF.